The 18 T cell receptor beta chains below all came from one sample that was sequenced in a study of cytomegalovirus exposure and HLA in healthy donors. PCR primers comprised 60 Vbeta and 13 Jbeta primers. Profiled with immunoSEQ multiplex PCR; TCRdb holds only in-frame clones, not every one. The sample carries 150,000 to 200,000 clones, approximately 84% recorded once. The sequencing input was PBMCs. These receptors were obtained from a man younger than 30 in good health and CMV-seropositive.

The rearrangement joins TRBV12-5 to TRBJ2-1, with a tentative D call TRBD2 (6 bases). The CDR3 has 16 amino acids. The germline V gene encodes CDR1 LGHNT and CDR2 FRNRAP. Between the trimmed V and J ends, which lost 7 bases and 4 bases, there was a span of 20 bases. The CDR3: CASAQGGGLYYNEQFF. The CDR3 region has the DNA TGTGCTAGTGCCCAGGGCGGAGGGCTGTATTACAATGAGCAGTTCTTC.

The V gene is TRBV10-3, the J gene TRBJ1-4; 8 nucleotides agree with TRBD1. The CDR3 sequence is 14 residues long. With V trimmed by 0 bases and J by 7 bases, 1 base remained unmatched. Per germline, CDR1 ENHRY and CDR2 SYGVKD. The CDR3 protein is CAISESTGVEKLFF. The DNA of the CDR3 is TGTGCCATCAGTGAGTCGACAGGGGTTGAAAAACTGTTTTTT.

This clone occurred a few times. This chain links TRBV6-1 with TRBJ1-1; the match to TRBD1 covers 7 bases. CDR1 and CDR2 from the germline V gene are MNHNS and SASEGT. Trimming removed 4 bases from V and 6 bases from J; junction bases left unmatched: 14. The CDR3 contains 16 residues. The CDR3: CASSARGYITPAEAFF. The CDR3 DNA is TGTGCCAGCAGTGCCAGGGGGTATATCACGCCCGCTGAAGCTTTCTTT.

The CDR3 nucleotides read TGTGCCAGCACCCTCCCGGGCACAGATACGCAGTATTTT. This translates into CASTLPGTDTQYF. J is TRBJ2-3 and V is TRBV6-5; D gene uncertain. The CDR3 totals 13 residues. V lost 7 bases and J lost 1, with 9 bases in between. The V gene's germline CDR1 is MNHEY and CDR2 SVGAGI.

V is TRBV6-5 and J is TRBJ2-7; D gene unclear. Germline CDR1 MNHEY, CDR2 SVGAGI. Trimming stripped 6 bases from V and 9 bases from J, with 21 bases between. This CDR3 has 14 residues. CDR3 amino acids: CASRHTDSSTWQYF. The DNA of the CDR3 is TGTGCCAGCAGGCACACCGACTCGTCGACCTGGCAGTACTTC.

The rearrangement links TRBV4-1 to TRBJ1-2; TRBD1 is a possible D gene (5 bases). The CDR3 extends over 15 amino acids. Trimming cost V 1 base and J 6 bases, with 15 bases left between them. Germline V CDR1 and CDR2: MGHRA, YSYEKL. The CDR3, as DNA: TGCGCCAGCAGCCAAGTAAGAAGGGGCGGGGATGGCTACACCTTC. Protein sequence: CASSQVRRGGDGYTF.

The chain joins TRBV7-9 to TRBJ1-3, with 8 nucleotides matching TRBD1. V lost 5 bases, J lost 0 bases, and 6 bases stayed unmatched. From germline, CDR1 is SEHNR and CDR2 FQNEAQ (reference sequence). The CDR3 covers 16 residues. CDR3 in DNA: TGTGCCAGCAGCCCAAGACAGGGGAACTCTGGAAACACCATATATTTT. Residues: CASSPRQGNSGNTIYF.

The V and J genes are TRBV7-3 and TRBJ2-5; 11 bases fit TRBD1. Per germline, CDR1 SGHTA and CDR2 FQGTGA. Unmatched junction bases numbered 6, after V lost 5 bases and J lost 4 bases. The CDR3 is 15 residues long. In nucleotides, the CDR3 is TGTGCCAGCAGCCCGGGACAGGGGGTCCGAGAGACCCAGTACTTC. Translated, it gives CASSPGQGVRETQYF.

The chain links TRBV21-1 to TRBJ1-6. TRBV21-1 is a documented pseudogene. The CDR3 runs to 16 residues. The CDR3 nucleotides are TGTGCCAGCAGCAGACCCCGACGGCGGCTGTGGTCACCCCTCCACTTT. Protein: CASSRPRRRLWSPLHF.

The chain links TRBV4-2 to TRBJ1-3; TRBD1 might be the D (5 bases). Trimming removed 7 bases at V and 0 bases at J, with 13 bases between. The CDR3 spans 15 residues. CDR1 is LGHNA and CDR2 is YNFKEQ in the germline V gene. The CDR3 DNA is TGTGCCAGCACCGACAGCAAGAGCTCTGGAAACACCATATATTTT. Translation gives CASTDSKSSGNTIYF.

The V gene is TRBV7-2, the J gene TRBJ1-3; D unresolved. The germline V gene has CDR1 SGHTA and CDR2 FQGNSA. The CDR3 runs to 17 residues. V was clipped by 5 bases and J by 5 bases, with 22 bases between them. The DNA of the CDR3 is TGTGCCAGCAGCCCCCGCGAGGCCGGGGTTTCGAGAAACACCATATATTTT. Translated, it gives CASSPREAGVSRNTIYF. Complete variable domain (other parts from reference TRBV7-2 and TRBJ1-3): GAGVSQSPSNKVTEKGKDVELRCDPISGHTALYWYRQSLGQGLEFLIYFQGNSAPDKSGLPSDRFSAERTGGSVSTLTIQRTQQEDSAVYLCASSPREAGVSRNTIYFGEGSWLTVV.

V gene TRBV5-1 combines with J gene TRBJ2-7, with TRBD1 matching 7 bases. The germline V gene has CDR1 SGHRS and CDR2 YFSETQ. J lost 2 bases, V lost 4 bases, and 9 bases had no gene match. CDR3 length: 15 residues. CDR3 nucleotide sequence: TGCGCCAGCAGCCTAGGACAGGTTAACACCTACGAGCAGTACTTC. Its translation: CASSLGQVNTYEQYF.

As DNA, the CDR3 is TGTGCCAGCAGCTTAAGTGGGACTAGCGGGCCCTCGGGGAATGAGCAGTTCTTC. Translated: CASSLSGTSGPSGNEQFF. The chain has TRBV7-3 and TRBJ2-1; 12 bases match TRBD2. CDR3 length equals 18 residues. Germline V lookup: CDR1 SGHTA, CDR2 FQGTGA. Trimming removed 1 base from V and 7 bases from J; junction bases left unmatched: 11.

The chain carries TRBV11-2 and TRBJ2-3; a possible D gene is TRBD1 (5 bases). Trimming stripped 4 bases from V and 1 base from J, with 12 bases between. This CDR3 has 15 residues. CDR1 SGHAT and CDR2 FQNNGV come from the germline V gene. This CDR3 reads CASSSQGPRTDTQYF. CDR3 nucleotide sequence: TGTGCCAGCAGCTCCCAGGGTCCTCGCACAGATACGCAGTATTTT. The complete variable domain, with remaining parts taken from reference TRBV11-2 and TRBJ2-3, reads EAGVAQSPRYKIIEKRQSVAFWCNPISGHATLYWYQQILGQGPKLLIQFQNNGVVDDSQLPKDRFSAERLKGVDSTLKIQPAKLEDSAVYLCASSSQGPRTDTQYFGPGTRLTVL.

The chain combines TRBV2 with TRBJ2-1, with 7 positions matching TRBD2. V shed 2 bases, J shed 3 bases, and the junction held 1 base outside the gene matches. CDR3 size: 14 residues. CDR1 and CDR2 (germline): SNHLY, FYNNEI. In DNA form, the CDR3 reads TGTGCCAGCAGTGAAACGGGAGGCTACAATGAGCAGTTCTTC. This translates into CASSETGGYNEQFF.

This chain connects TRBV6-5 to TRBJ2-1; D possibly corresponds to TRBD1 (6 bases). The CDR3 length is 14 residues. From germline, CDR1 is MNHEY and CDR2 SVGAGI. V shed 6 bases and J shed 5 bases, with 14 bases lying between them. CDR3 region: CASRGWTAHNEQFF. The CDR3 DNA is TGTGCCAGCAGGGGTTGGACAGCTCACAATGAGCAGTTCTTC.

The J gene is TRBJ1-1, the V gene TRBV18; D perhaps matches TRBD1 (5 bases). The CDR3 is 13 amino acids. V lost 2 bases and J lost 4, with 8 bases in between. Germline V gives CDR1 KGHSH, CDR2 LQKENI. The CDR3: CASSPGRGTEAFF. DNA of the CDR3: TGTGCCAGCTCACCAGGGAGGGGCACTGAAGCTTTCTTT.

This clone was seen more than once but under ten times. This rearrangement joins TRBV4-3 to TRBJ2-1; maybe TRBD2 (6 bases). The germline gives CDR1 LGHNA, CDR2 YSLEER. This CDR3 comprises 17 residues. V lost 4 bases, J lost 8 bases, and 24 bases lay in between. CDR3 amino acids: CASSPRPFGTAMDEQFF. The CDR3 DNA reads TGCGCCAGCAGCCCCCGGCCCTTCGGGACTGCAATGGATGAGCAGTTCTTC.